The 27 T cell receptor beta chains reported below all come from one sample, sequenced in a study of cytomegalovirus exposure and HLA in healthy donors. A multiplex PCR was run with 60 Vbeta primers and 13 Jbeta primers. Profiling relied on immunoSEQ multiplex PCR, and the TCRdb table lists in-frame clones only, not all of them. The data contain about 180,000 clones, approximately 88% of them singletons. Sample: PBMCs. The receptors here all came from a boy aged 2 to 10 in good health and CMV-seronegative.

The chain joins TRBV10-3 to TRBJ2-7; 9 nucleotides align to TRBD1. The length of the CDR3 is 15 residues. The V segment lost 6 bases and the J segment 4 bases; nucleotides outside the gene matches: 10. Germline loops: CDR1 ENHRY, CDR2 SYGVKD. CDR3 sequence reads: CAIRRSGTGNYEQYF. DNA of the CDR3: TGTGCCATCAGGAGATCCGGGACAGGGAATTACGAGCAGTACTTC.

This clone was seen once. The chain recombines TRBV19 with TRBJ2-7; D ambiguous. The germline V gene encodes CDR1 LNHDA and CDR2 SQIVND (reference sequence). V lost 3 bases to trimming and J lost 4 bases, with 13 bases between them. The CDR3 is made up of 14 amino acids. The CDR3 is CASSIGPGSYEQYF. For the CDR3, the DNA is TGTGCCAGTAGTATTGGGCCAGGTTCGTACGAGCAGTACTTC. Variable domain in full (rest from reference TRBV19 and TRBJ2-7): DGGITQSPKYLFRKEGQNVTLSCEQNLNHDAMYWYRQDPGQGLRLIYYSQIVNDFQKGDIAEGYSVSREKKESFPLTVTSAQKNPTAFYLCASSIGPGSYEQYFGPGTRLTVT.

This clone has only a few counts. The chain links TRBV30 to TRBJ2-1, with 11 bases aligning to TRBD2. Germline V gene lookup returns CDR1 GTSNPN and CDR2 SVGIG (reference sequence). This CDR3 has 19 residues. V trimming: 4 bases; J trimming: 4 bases; junction bases outside the gene matches: 18. The CDR3 reads CAWTDLGTSGGGYYNEQFF. The DNA of the CDR3 is TGTGCCTGGACCGACCTAGGGACTAGCGGAGGGGGATATTACAATGAGCAGTTCTTC.

This chain connects TRBV28 to TRBJ2-7; 9 bases are a match to TRBD1. This CDR3 region has 17 residues. V trimming: 1 base; J trimming: 1 base; junction bases outside the gene matches: 8. Germline CDR1 is MDHEN and CDR2 is SYDVKM. The CDR3 region has the DNA TGTGCCAGCAGTTTATCCAGGGGGGACAGGGTGTCCTACGAGCAGTACTTC. Translated: CASSLSRGDRVSYEQYF.

The chain links TRBV29-1 to TRBJ2-4, with TRBD2 matching over 12 bases. Germline CDR1 and CDR2: SQVTM and ANQGSEA. The V gene end was trimmed by 7 bases and the J gene end by 9 bases; junction bases not matched to a gene: 7. The CDR3 is 13 amino acids. As DNA, the CDR3 is TGCAGCGCCCTAGCGGGAGGGCAGGGCATTCAGTACTTC. Protein sequence: CSALAGGQGIQYF.

This chain links TRBV5-1 with TRBJ2-6; TRBD2 is a possible D gene (5 bases). This CDR3 region has 16 residues. Trimming cost V 5 bases and J 0 bases, with 12 bases left between them. The germline gives CDR1 SGHRS, CDR2 YFSETQ. As DNA, the CDR3 is TGCGCCAGCAGACGGACGGGGAGCTCTGGGGCCAACGTCCTGACTTTC. Protein product: CASRRTGSSGANVLTF.

This sequence joins TRBV5-4 and TRBJ1-2; 11 nucleotides match TRBD1. The CDR3 consists of 14 residues. Trimming removed 3 bases from V and 2 bases from J; junction bases left unmatched: 0. The germline gives CDR1 SGHNT, CDR2 YYREEE (reference sequence). DNA for the CDR3: TGTGCCAGCAGCTGGGACAGGGGGAACTATGGCTACACCTTC. It translates to CASSWDRGNYGYTF.

The chain recombines TRBV5-4 with TRBJ2-7, with 7 bases lining up with TRBD2. This CDR3 spans 14 amino acids. Germline CDR1 and CDR2: SGHNT and YYREEE (reference sequence). V lost 4 bases to trimming and J lost 4 bases; unmatched junction nucleotides: 8. The CDR3, as DNA: TGTGCCAGCAGCAAAGGACTAGGGATGTACGAGCAGTACTTC. Translated: CASSKGLGMYEQYF.

The chain recombines TRBV2 with TRBJ2-7, with D hard to call. Germline CDR1 SNHLY, CDR2 FYNNEI. V lost 0 bases and J lost 0, with 3 bases in between. The CDR3 is 13 residues long. The chain's CDR3 is CASSEAVSYEQYF. The CDR3 DNA reads as TGTGCCAGCAGTGAAGCCGTCTCCTACGAGCAGTACTTC. Full variable domain (remainder filled in from reference TRBV2 and TRBJ2-7): EPEVTQTPSHQVTQMGQEVILRCVPISNHLYFYWYRQILGQKVEFLVSFYNNEISEKSEIFDDQFSVERPDGSNFTLKIRSTKLEDSAMYFCASSEAVSYEQYFGPGTRLTVT.

This clone has a single count. The chain recombines TRBV5-6 with TRBJ2-3, with 11 bases identical to TRBD2. From germline, CDR1 is SGHDT and CDR2 YYEEEE. With 2 bases clipped from V and 2 bases from J, the junction kept 7 bases outside the gene matches. This CDR3 is built from 17 residues. CDR3 DNA sequence: TGTGCCAGCAGCTTACCGGGACTAGCGGAACTCACAGATACGCAGTATTTT. This sequence encodes CASSLPGLAELTDTQYF.

The DNA of the CDR3 is TGTGCCAGCGGTAAACAGGGGACGAGGTACGAGCAGTACTTC. Its translation: CASGKQGTRYEQYF. This chain uses TRBV27 with TRBJ2-7, with 7 bases matching TRBD1. The CDR3 extends over 14 amino acids. V lost 8 bases and J lost 4; bases outside the gene matches: 11. CDR1 MNHEY and CDR2 SMNVEV come from the germline V gene (reference sequence).

The rearrangement uses TRBV6-5 and TRBJ1-2, with 7 positions matching TRBD1. V was pared by 4 bases and J by 4 bases, with 12 bases of the junction left unmatched. The CDR3 has 16 residues. The germline V gene encodes CDR1 MNHEY and CDR2 SVGAGI. The CDR3 region has the DNA TGTGCCAGCAGTTCTCCACAGGGGACCCCCCTCTATGGCTACACCTTC. Translated, it gives CASSSPQGTPLYGYTF.

The rearrangement joins TRBV7-6 to TRBJ1-2, with 9 bases lining up with TRBD1. This CDR3 has 13 residues. The V gene end was trimmed by 5 bases and the J gene end by 6 bases; junction bases not matched to a gene: 4. The germline gives CDR1 SGHVS, CDR2 FNYEAQ. The DNA of the CDR3 is TGTGCCAGCAGCCTCGGGACAGGGAATGGCTACACCTTC. It translates to CASSLGTGNGYTF. Full variable domain (rest looked up from reference TRBV7-6 and TRBJ1-2): GAGVSQSPRYKVTKRGQDVALRCDPISGHVSLYWYRQALGQGPEFLTYFNYEAQQDKSGLPNDRFSAERPEGSISTLTIQRTEQRDSAMYRCASSLGTGNGYTFGSGTRLTVV.

The chain employs TRBV30 and TRBJ2-4; TRBD2 is a possible D gene (6 bases). The CDR3 has 17 amino acids. Trimming took off 0 bases at V and 0 bases at J, with 15 bases between the two ends. CDR1 and CDR2 (germline): GTSNPN, SVGIG (reference sequence). The CDR3 sequence is CAWSVQRLAVAKNIQYF. The CDR3 DNA follows: TGTGCCTGGAGTGTACAAAGGTTAGCGGTAGCCAAAAACATTCAGTACTTC.

This chain links TRBV6-1 with TRBJ2-3, with 9 bases aligning to TRBD2. The germline gives CDR1 MNHNS, CDR2 SASEGT. This CDR3 comprises 15 residues. The V and J ends lost 7 bases and 5 bases, in that order; junction bases with no gene match: 10. CDR3 sequence reads: CASILSGLAKDTQYF. CDR3 nucleotides: TGTGCCAGCATCTTAAGTGGACTAGCGAAAGATACGCAGTATTTT.

This clone was recorded only once. This chain connects TRBV10-3 to TRBJ2-5; TRBD2 matches at 9 bases. The assigned J gene may be wrong: the sequence end matches TRBJ2-7 better. The CDR3 runs to 17 residues. Germline V gene sequence: CDR1 ENHRY, CDR2 SYGVKD. The DNA for the CDR3 is TGTGCCATCAGCAAGACTCAGACTAGCGGTAGCTCCTACGAGCAGTACTTC. Translating gives CAISKTQTSGSSYEQYF.

The chain uses TRBV27 and TRBJ2-7, with TRBD2 as a possible D gene (6 bases). Trimming cost V 4 bases and J 0 bases, with 16 bases left between them. Germline loops: CDR1 MNHEY, CDR2 SMNVEV (reference sequence). This CDR3 contains 16 residues. The CDR3 DNA reads as TGTGCCAGCAGTTCCACCCCGGACTATCTCTCCTACGAGCAGTACTTC. Translation gives CASSSTPDYLSYEQYF.

The sample holds a few counts of this clone. CDR3 in amino acids: CASSMGQGSYNEQFF. The CDR3 DNA reads as TGTGCCAGCAGTATGGGGCAGGGCTCCTACAATGAGCAGTTCTTC. The rearrangement joins TRBV27 to TRBJ2-1, with D possibly being TRBD1 (5 bases). V was clipped by 5 bases and J by 0 bases, with 11 bases between them. The CDR3 has 15 amino acids. CDR1 and CDR2 (germline): MNHEY, SMNVEV (reference sequence).

CDR3 coding DNA: TGTGCCAGCAGACCTGGACAGGGTAGCAATCAGCCCCAGCATTTT. As protein: CASRPGQGSNQPQHF. The chain recombines TRBV6-6 with TRBJ1-5; 8 bases align to TRBD1. J was trimmed by 0 bases and V by 6 bases; bases with no gene match: 4. This CDR3 is built from 15 residues. The germline V gene has CDR1 MNHNY and CDR2 SVGAGI (reference sequence).

The rearrangement uses TRBV9 and TRBJ2-2, with D unclear. With 0 bases removed from V and 4 bases from J, the gap between germline ends came to 10 bases. This CDR3 is built from 15 residues. CDR1 is SGDLS, CDR2 YYNGEE, per germline. The CDR3 spells CASSVDGSGTGELFF. DNA of the CDR3: TGTGCCAGCAGCGTAGATGGTAGTGGCACCGGGGAGCTGTTTTTT.

The CDR3 loop is CASSLGLGRGLGAGEKLFF. DNA of the CDR3: TGTGCCAGCAGCTTGGGTCTTGGCAGGGGGCTAGGTGCCGGAGAAAAACTGTTTTTT. The V gene is TRBV5-8, the J gene TRBJ1-4, with TRBD1 identical over 8 bases. From germline, CDR1 is SGHTS and CDR2 YDEGEE. The V and J ends lost 0 bases and 8 bases, in that order; junction bases with no gene match: 18. The CDR3 totals 19 residues.

The chain carries TRBV7-2 and TRBJ2-1; perhaps TRBD1 as D (7 bases). Germline V lookup: CDR1 SGHTA, CDR2 FQGNSA. The CDR3 has 16 residues. V lost 1 base and J lost 8, with 18 bases in between. CDR3 loop: CASSLVGGQSPHEQFF. For the CDR3, the DNA is TGTGCCAGCAGCTTAGTCGGGGGACAGTCCCCTCATGAGCAGTTCTTC.

V and J are TRBV5-1 and TRBJ1-2; perhaps TRBD1 as D (5 bases). Germline CDR1 is SGHRS and CDR2 is YFSETQ. The CDR3 length is 13 residues. Trimming stripped 1 base from V and 5 bases from J, with 9 bases between. The CDR3 DNA reads TGCGCCAGCAGCTTGTCGACAGAGTATGGCTACACCTTC. It yields the protein CASSLSTEYGYTF.

The table lists this clone with a count of one. The rearrangement uses TRBV18 and TRBJ2-1; 8 bases agree with TRBD2. CDR3 length: 15 amino acids. V dropped 4 bases and J dropped 5; count of bases not matched to a gene: 7. CDR1 is KGHSH and CDR2 is LQKENI in the germline V gene. CDR3 coding DNA: TGTGCCAGCTCACTTGAAATAGCGGGGAACAATGAGCAGTTCTTC. It is translated as CASSLEIAGNNEQFF.

V is TRBV5-5 and J is TRBJ1-1; D unresolved. CDR3 length equals 13 residues. V lost 4 bases, J lost 4 bases, and 11 bases lay in between. Germline assignment: CDR1 SGHKS and CDR2 YYEKEE (reference sequence). The CDR3 region is CASSASYGTEAFF. The CDR3 DNA reads as TGTGCCAGCAGCGCCTCTTACGGCACTGAAGCTTTCTTT.

The chain carries TRBV5-4 and TRBJ2-1, with 9 bases aligning to TRBD2. The CDR3 is 16 residues long. Trimming took 0 bases from V and 2 from J; bases not matched to a gene: 3. The germline CDR1 and CDR2 sequences are SGHNT and YYREEE (reference sequence). The CDR3 DNA follows: TGTGCCAGCAGCTTGGATAGGACTAGCGCCTACAATGAGCAGTTCTTC. It encodes CASSLDRTSAYNEQFF. The entire variable domain, with the rest obtained from reference TRBV5-4 and TRBJ2-1, is as follows: ETGVTQSPTHLIKTRGQQVTLRCSSQSGHNTVSWYQQALGQGPQFIFQYYREEENGRGNFPPRFSGLQFPNYSSELNVNALELDDSALYLCASSLDRTSAYNEQFFGPGTRLTVL.

The CDR3 protein is CASSEYSGYTDTQYF. DNA of the CDR3: TGTGCCAGCAGTGAATATAGCGGTTACACAGATACGCAGTATTTT. The chain carries TRBV25-1 and TRBJ2-3, with D possibly TRBD2 on 6 matching bases. The CDR3 runs 15 residues. The ends were cut back, 0 bases at V and 2 bases at J, with 9 bases in the middle. The germline gives CDR1 MGHDK, CDR2 SYGVNS.